The 12 T cell receptor beta chains in this list originate from one sample, sequenced in a study of blood T cell repertoires in COVID-19. Using immunoSEQ multiplex PCR, the repertoire was profiled, and TCRdb retains in-frame clones only, with some absent. This table holds some 370,000 clones, around 90% found once. Sample: peripheral blood. The receptors were gathered from a man between 18 and 29 years old with active or convalescent COVID-19.

V usage is TRBV27 and J usage is TRBJ1-6; 7 bases align to TRBD1. The germline V gene encodes CDR1 MNHEY and CDR2 SMNVEV (reference sequence). J was trimmed by 1 base and V by 5 bases; bases with no gene match: 8. The CDR3 length is 17 residues. This chain's CDR3 is CASSVRQGRSYNSPLHF. The CDR3 DNA reads as TGTGCCAGCAGTGTCCGACAGGGTCGGTCCTATAATTCACCCCTCCACTTT.

This clone was detected a few times. The chain has TRBV7-9 and TRBJ2-1; the match to TRBD2 covers 12 bases. CDR3 length: 18 amino acids. V shed 7 bases and J 7 bases; nucleotides not matched to a gene: 17. Germline V CDR1 and CDR2: SEHNR, FQNEAQ (reference sequence). CDR3 in DNA: TGTGCCAGCACCCGTAAGGTCGGCCTAGCGGGGGGGCGAAATGAGCAGTTCTTC. This translates into CASTRKVGLAGGRNEQFF.

The chain joins TRBV9 to TRBJ2-7; TRBD2 agrees at 9 bases. V lost 0 bases and J lost 4; bases outside the gene matches: 5. Germline loops: CDR1 SGDLS, CDR2 YYNGEE. The CDR3 loop spans 15 amino acids. The CDR3 protein is CASSVGYSGRYEQYF. In DNA, the CDR3 is TGTGCCAGCAGCGTAGGTTATAGCGGGAGATACGAGCAGTACTTC.

The chain recombines TRBV5-1 with TRBJ1-1; 7 bases line up with TRBD1. This CDR3 spans 15 amino acids. The germline V gene encodes CDR1 SGHRS and CDR2 YFSETQ. After removal of 4 bases from V and 0 bases from J, the junction contained 6 bases not matched to a gene. The CDR3: CASSKPTGMNTEAFF. CDR3 DNA: TGCGCCAGCAGCAAACCGACAGGGATGAACACTGAAGCTTTCTTT.

The chain has TRBV6-2 or TRBV6-3 and TRBJ1-2; D perhaps matches TRBD1 (6 bases). The length of the CDR3 is 13 residues. The germline gives CDR1 MNHEY, CDR2 SVGEGT. V lost 5 bases, J lost 6 bases, and 13 bases lay in between. The DNA for the CDR3 is TGTGCCAGCAGTCGCAGCAGGGGTGATGGCTACACCTTC. It is translated as CASSRSRGDGYTF.

This clone has a single count. The chain uses TRBV19 and TRBJ2-4; 9 nucleotides align to TRBD1. The ends lost 3 bases at V and 5 bases at J; junction bases unmatched: 14. CDR3 length: 18 residues. Germline assignment: CDR1 LNHDA and CDR2 SQIVND (reference sequence). The CDR3 DNA sequence: TGTGCCAGTAGTATTAACCATTTACAGGGGGCCAAGGAAAACATTCAGTACTTC. Translating gives CASSINHLQGAKENIQYF.

The gene calls are TRBV6-2 or TRBV6-3 and TRBJ2-7; 10 bases match TRBD2. The CDR3 consists of 15 residues. The trim removed 2 bases at V and 6 bases at J, leaving 7 bases unmatched. Germline CDR1 and CDR2: MNHEY and SVGEGT. CDR3 loop: CASSYLLAGVGEQYF. CDR3 DNA: TGTGCCAGCAGTTACCTTCTAGCGGGAGTCGGCGAGCAGTACTTC.

The V gene is TRBV19, the J gene TRBJ2-1; 9 positions agree with TRBD2. The germline V gene encodes CDR1 LNHDA and CDR2 SQIVND (reference sequence). The CDR3 extends over 12 amino acids. Germline trimming cut 10 bases from V and 7 bases from J; bases unmatched to any gene: 5. For the CDR3, the DNA is TGTGCCACCCTAGCGGGAAGGAATGAGCAGTTCTTC. It is translated as CATLAGRNEQFF.

The chain joins TRBV28 to TRBJ2-7, with D maybe TRBD2 (5 bases). Looked up from germline, CDR1 is MDHEN and CDR2 is SYDVKM. This CDR3 comprises 14 residues. V was clipped by 3 bases and J by 1 base, with 10 bases between them. CDR3 loop: CASSLVSGSYEQYF. CDR3 coding DNA: TGTGCCAGCAGTTTGGTTTCGGGGTCCTACGAGCAGTACTTC.

A word on this clone: This CDR3 is also generated by other DNA sequences in the sample. The chain employs TRBV3-1 (or the pseudogene TRBV3-2) and TRBJ1-1; D is unresolved. Trimming cost V 4 bases and J 10 bases, with 10 bases left between them. CDR1 is LGHDT, CDR2 YNNKEL, per germline (reference sequence). This CDR3 spans 11 amino acids. The CDR3 region is CASSLRELAFF. In DNA form, the CDR3 reads TGTGCCAGCAGCCTCCGGGAACTAGCTTTCTTT.

This CDR3 is CASSRNQAGGLDTQYF. CDR3 nucleotide sequence: TGTGCCAGCAGCCGCAACCAAGCGGGAGGGTTAGATACGCAGTATTTT. The rearrangement uses TRBV7-6 and TRBJ2-3; the match to TRBD2 covers 10 bases. V was clipped by 5 bases and J by 5 bases; unmatched bases: 10. The CDR3 runs 16 residues. Germline CDR1 reads SGHVS; CDR2 reads FNYEAQ.

The chain recombines TRBV4-1 with TRBJ1-2, with 7 bases identical to TRBD1. The length of the CDR3 is 15 residues. CDR1 is MGHRA, CDR2 YSYEKL, per germline. V dropped 4 bases and J dropped 1; count of bases not matched to a gene: 6. The CDR3, as DNA: TGCGCCAGCAGCCTGGACGGGACAGATAACTATGGCTACACCTTC. Amino acids: CASSLDGTDNYGYTF.